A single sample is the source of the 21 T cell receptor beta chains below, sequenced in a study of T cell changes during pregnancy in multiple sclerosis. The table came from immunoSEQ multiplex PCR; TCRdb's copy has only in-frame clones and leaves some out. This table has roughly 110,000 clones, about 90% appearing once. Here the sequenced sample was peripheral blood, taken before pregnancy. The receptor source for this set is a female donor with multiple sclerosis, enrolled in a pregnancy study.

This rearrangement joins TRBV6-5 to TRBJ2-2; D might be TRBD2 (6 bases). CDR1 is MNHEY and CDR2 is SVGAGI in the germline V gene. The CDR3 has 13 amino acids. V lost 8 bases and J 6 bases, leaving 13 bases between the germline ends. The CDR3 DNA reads TGTGCCAGCGAAGGAGGGAAAGCCGGGGAGCTGTTTTTT. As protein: CASEGGKAGELFF.

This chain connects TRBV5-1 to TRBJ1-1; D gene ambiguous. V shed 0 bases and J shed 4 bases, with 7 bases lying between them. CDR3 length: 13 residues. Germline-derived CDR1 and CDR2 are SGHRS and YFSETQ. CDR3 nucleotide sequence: TGCGCCAGCAGCTTGGGGCAGGCCACTGAAGCTTTCTTT. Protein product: CASSLGQATEAFF.

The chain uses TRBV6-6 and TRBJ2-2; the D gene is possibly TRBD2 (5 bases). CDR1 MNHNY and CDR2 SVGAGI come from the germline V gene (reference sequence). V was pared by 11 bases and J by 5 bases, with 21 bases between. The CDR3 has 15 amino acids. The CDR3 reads CAGRYGGLGTGELFF. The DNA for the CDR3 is TGTGCCGGACGATACGGCGGGCTCGGGACCGGGGAGCTGTTTTTT.

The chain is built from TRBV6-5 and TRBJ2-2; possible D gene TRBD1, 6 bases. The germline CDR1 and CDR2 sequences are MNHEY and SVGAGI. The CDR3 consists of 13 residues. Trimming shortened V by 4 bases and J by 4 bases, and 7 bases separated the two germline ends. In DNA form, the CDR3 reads TGTGCCAGCAGTTTGGGGGCCACCGGGGAGCTGTTTTTT. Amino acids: CASSLGATGELFF.

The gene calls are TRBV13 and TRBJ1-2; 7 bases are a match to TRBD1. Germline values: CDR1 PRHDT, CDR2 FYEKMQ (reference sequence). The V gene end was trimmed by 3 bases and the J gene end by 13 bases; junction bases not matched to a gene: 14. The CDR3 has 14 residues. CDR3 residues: CASSFWIGGSLATF. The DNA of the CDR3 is TGTGCCAGCAGCTTCTGGATAGGGGGCTCTCTAGCCACCTTC.

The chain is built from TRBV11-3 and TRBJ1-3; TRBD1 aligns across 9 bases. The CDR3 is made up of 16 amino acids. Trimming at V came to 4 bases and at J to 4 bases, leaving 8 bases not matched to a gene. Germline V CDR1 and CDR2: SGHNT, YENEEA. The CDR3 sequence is CASSYRTGASGNTIYF. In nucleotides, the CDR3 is TGTGCCAGCAGCTATCGGACAGGGGCATCCGGAAACACCATATATTTT.

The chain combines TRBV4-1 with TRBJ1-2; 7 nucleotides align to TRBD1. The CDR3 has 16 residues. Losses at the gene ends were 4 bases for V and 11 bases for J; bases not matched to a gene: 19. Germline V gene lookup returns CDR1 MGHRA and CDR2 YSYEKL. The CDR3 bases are TGCGCCAGCAGCCCAGGGGCCCGACAGGGCTCCGAGAGGTACACCTTC. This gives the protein CASSPGARQGSERYTF.

The CDR3 is CASSPWDRGTGELFF. The CDR3 DNA reads TGTGCCAGCAGTCCCTGGGACAGGGGCACCGGGGAGCTGTTTTTT. The chain links TRBV27 to TRBJ2-2, with TRBD1 matching over 10 bases. CDR1 MNHEY and CDR2 SMNVEV come from the germline V gene (reference sequence). With V trimmed by 5 bases and J by 4 bases, 4 bases remained unmatched. The CDR3 extends over 15 amino acids.

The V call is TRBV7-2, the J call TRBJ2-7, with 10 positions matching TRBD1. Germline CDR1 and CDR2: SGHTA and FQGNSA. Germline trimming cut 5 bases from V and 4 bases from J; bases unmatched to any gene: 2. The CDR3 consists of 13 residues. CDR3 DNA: TGTGCCAGCAGCGACAGGGGGCGGTACGAGCAGTACTTC. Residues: CASSDRGRYEQYF. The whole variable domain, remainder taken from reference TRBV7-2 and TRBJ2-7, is GAGVSQSPSNKVTEKGKDVELRCDPISGHTALYWYRQSLGQGLEFLIYFQGNSAPDKSGLPSDRFSAERTGGSVSTLTIQRTQQEDSAVYLCASSDRGRYEQYFGPGTRLTVT.

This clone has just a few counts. The CDR3: CASSPRQGVYNSPLHF. The CDR3 coding sequence is TGTGCCAGCTCACCGAGACAGGGTGTCTATAATTCACCCCTCCACTTT. The rearrangement uses TRBV18 and TRBJ1-6; TRBD1 matches 7 bases. CDR3 length: 16 residues. Germline V gene data show CDR1 as KGHSH and CDR2 as LQKENI. V lost 3 bases, J lost 3 bases, and 5 bases stayed unmatched.

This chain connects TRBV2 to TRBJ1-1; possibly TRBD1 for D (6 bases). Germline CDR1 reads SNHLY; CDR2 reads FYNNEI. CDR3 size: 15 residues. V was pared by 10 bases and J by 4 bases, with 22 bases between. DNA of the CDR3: TGTGCCACATGGGAACAGGGACGGCTCCTCACTGAAGCTTTCTTT. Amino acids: CATWEQGRLLTEAFF.

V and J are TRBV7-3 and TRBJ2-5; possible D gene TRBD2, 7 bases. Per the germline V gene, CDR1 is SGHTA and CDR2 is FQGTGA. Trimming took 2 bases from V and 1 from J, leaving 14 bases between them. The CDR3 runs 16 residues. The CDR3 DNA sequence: TGTGCCAGCAGCTTAGCGGGGAGGGGGTCCCAAGAGACCCAGTACTTC. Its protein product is CASSLAGRGSQETQYF.

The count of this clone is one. The CDR3 nucleotides are TGTGCCAGCTGTGACAGCGACTTAGAAGAAGCTTTCTTT. Translating it yields CASCDSDLEEAFF. The V and J genes are TRBV13 and TRBJ1-1; TRBD1 is a possible D gene (5 bases). Trimming shortened V by 8 bases and J by 8 bases, and 18 bases separated the two germline ends. From germline, CDR1 is PRHDT and CDR2 FYEKMQ (reference sequence). The CDR3 is 13 amino acids.

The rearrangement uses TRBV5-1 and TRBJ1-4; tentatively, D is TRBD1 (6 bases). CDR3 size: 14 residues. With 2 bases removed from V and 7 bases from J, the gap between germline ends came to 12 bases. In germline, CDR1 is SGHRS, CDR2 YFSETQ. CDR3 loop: CASSFQQGSEKLFF. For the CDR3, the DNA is TGCGCCAGCAGCTTCCAGCAGGGGAGTGAAAAACTGTTTTTT.

Written as DNA, the CDR3 is TGTGCCAGCAGCTTATCGCGGAATGAAAAACTGTTTTTT. Its protein is CASSLSRNEKLFF. The chain has TRBV5-6 and TRBJ1-4; no reliable D call. This CDR3 spans 13 amino acids. The germline V and J ends were trimmed by 2 bases and 5 bases, with 7 bases remaining between them. Germline CDR1 and CDR2: SGHDT and YYEEEE.

CDR3 coding DNA: TGTGCCAGCAGCTCACGGACAGGCGGGCCCCGCAGTGAGCAGTTCTTC. It specifies CASSSRTGGPRSEQFF. J is TRBJ2-1 and V is TRBV5-4; 7 bases are shared with TRBD1. CDR3 size: 16 residues. V lost 3 bases and J lost 9; bases outside the gene matches: 15. In germline, CDR1 is SGHNT, CDR2 YYREEE (reference sequence).

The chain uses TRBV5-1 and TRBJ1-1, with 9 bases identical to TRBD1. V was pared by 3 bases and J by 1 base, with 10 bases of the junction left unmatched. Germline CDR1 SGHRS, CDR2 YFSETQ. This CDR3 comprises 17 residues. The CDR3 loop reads CASSSGTGTFRNTEAFF. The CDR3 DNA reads TGCGCCAGCAGCTCCGGGACAGGGACTTTTAGGAACACTGAAGCTTTCTTT.

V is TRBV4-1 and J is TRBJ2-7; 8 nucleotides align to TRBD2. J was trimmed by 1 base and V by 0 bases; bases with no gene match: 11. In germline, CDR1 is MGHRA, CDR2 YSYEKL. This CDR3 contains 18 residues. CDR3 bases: TGCGCCAGCAGCCAAGATTTTACATTTCGGGGGGGATCCTACGAGCAGTACTTC. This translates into CASSQDFTFRGGSYEQYF.

CDR3 coding DNA: TGTGCCTGGAGGCCGGGATTTGACGATAATTCACCCCTCCACTTT. Translating it yields CAWRPGFDDNSPLHF. The chain carries TRBV30 and TRBJ1-6; D gene unclear. V lost 3 bases to trimming and J lost 5 bases, with 14 bases between them. The germline CDR1 and CDR2 sequences are GTSNPN and SVGIG (reference sequence). CDR3 length: 15 amino acids.

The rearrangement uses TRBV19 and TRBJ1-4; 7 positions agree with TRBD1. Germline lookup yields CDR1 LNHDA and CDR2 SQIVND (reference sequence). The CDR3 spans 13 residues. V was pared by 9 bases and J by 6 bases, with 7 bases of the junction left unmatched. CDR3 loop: CASRRGQHEKLFF. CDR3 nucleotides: TGTGCCAGCAGGCGGGGACAGCATGAAAAACTGTTTTTT.

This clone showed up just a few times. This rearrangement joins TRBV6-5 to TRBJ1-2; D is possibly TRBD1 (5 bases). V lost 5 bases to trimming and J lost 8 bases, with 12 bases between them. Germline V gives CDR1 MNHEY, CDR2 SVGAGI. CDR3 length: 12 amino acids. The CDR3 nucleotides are TGTGCCAGCAGTCCCCGGGGGTACGGCTACACCTTC. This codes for CASSPRGYGYTF.